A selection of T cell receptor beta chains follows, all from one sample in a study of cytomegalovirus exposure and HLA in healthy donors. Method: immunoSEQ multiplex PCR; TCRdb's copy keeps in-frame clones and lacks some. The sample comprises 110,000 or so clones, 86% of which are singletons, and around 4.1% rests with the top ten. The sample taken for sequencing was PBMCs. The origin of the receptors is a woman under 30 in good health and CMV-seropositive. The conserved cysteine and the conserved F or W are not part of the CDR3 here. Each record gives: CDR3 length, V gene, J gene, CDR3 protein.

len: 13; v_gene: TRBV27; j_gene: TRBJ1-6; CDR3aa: ASLSLRTMNSPLH
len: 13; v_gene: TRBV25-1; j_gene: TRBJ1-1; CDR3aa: ASSESGGSGSEAF
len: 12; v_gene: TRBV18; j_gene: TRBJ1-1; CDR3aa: ASSPQEMNTEAF
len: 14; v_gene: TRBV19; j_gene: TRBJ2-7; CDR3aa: ASSIRSQPGGYEQY
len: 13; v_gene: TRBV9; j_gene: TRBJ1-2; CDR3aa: ASSAYRGNAYGYT
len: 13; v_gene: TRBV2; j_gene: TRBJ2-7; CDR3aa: ASTHRTDSSYEQY
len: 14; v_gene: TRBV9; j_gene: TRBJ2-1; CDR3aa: ASSATQGQGANEQF
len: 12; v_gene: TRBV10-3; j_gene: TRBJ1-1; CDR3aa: AIRGQGGNTEAF
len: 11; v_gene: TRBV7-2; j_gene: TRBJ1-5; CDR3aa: ASSLQFNQPQH
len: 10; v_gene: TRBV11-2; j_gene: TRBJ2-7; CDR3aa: ASSSTVYEQY
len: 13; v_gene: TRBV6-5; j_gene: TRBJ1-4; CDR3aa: ASSFQGVANEKLF
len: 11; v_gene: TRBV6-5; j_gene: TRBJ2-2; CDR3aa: ATGQGNTGELF
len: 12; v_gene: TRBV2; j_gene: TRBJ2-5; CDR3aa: ASSELTSGETQY
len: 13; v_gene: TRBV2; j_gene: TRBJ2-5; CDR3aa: ASSGGRAFGETQY
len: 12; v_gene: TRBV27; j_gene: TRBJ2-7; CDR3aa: ASSPGEEDYEQY